The 31 T cell receptor beta chains given below trace back to one sample, sequenced in a study of quantifying T cell responses using KT2 cells. Study as a whole: RNA was reverse transcribed with TCR alpha and beta constant-region primers.

Each cDNA got a UMI-containing oligo ligated at its 3' end. An equimolar mix of RC1.1 and RC1.2 primed the beta chain across TRBC1 and TRBC2. TCRdb independently ran MiXCR on the UMI-ligation and nested PCR reads; one entry per CDR3 protein. Altogether some 34,000 distinct CDR3 sequences are present, 10% being singletons, with the ten largest covering roughly 10%. The specimen was PBMCs spiked with cells of the T cell clone KT2. These receptors were collected from a human donor.

Notes on this clonotype: This may be a read error: a much more frequent sequence differs by one nucleotide. This chain joins TRBV6-5 and TRBJ1-3; D possibly corresponds to TRBD1 (5 bases). This CDR3 comprises 16 residues. The germline V and J ends were trimmed by 6 bases and 0 bases, with 15 bases remaining between them. In germline, CDR1 is MNHEY, CDR2 SVGAGI. CDR3 amino acids: CASRYRGRPSGNTIYF. In nucleotides, the CDR3 is TGTGCCAGCAGATATAGGGGTCGACCCTCTGGAAACACCATATATTTT.

The rearrangement joins TRBV7-8 to TRBJ1-4; TRBD1 aligns across 10 bases. V dropped 3 bases and J dropped 8; count of bases not matched to a gene: 6. CDR1 and CDR2 from the germline V gene are SGHVS and FQNEAQ. CDR3 length: 15 residues. CDR3 DNA: TGTGCCAGCAGCTTCTCCCGGGACAGGGGAGAAAAACTGTTTTTT. Residues: CASSFSRDRGEKLFF. Filled out from reference TRBV7-8 and TRBJ1-4, the complete variable domain reads GAGVSQSPRYKVAKRGQDVALRCDPISGHVSLFWYQQALGQGPEFLTYFQNEAQLDKSGLPSDRFFAERPEGSVSTLKIQRTQQEDSAVYLCASSFSRDRGEKLFFGSGTQLSVL.

A few counts support this clonotype. The chain couples TRBV20-1 to TRBJ2-7; D gene unclear. The CDR3 totals 16 residues. Per the germline V gene, CDR1 is DFQATT and CDR2 is SNEGSKA (reference sequence). Deletions cut 4 bases from V and 1 base from J, with 20 bases between. In DNA form, the CDR3 reads TGCAGTGCTACCGGCCCCCGCGACGGTATTTCCTACGAGCAGTACTTC. Its translation is CSATGPRDGISYEQYF.

This clonotype occurred many times. The rearrangement links TRBV7-2 to TRBJ2-4, with D perhaps matching TRBD2 (7 bases). Trimming left V 4 bases short and J 7 bases short, with 32 bases between. Germline V gene lookup returns CDR1 SGHTA and CDR2 FQGNSA. The CDR3 consists of 20 residues. CDR3 amino acids: CASSSGGAGRGYILGNIQYF. The DNA of the CDR3 is TGTGCCAGCAGCTCCGGGGGCGCGGGGCGGGGGTACATCCTTGGGAACATTCAGTACTTC.

The chain couples TRBV6-1 to TRBJ1-4; no reliable D call. The CDR3 runs to 14 residues. CDR1 and CDR2 from the germline V gene are MNHNS and SASEGT. Deletions cut 4 bases from V and 8 bases from J, with 14 bases between. The DNA for the CDR3 is TGTGCCAGCAGTGGAACGGCGGGAGTGGAAAAACTGTTTTTT. The encoded protein is CASSGTAGVEKLFF.

V usage is TRBV5-1 and J usage is TRBJ2-3, with D hard to call. This CDR3 region has 14 residues. V was trimmed by 5 bases and J by 3 bases, leaving 13 bases between them. From germline, CDR1 is SGHRS and CDR2 YFSETQ. CDR3 loop: CASRFQARTDTQYF. CDR3 bases: TGCGCCAGCAGGTTCCAGGCCCGGACAGATACGCAGTATTTT.

This clonotype was seen repeatedly, ten times or more. This chain links TRBV25-1 with TRBJ1-6; D not resolved. V shed 6 bases and J shed 12 bases, with 15 bases lying between them. Germline lookup yields CDR1 MGHDK and CDR2 SYGVNS. The CDR3 extends over 13 amino acids. CDR3: CASRWGEGIPLHF. The CDR3 DNA reads as TGTGCCAGCAGATGGGGTGAGGGAATACCCCTCCACTTT.

The table lists this clonotype with many counts. This rearrangement joins TRBV30 to TRBJ1-6; D unclear. From germline, CDR1 is GTSNPN and CDR2 SVGIG (reference sequence). There are 13 residues in the CDR3. V was shortened by 2 bases and J by 9 bases, with 11 bases between the two germline ends. CDR3 bases: TGTGCCTGGAGTACGCGAAACGGTTCACCCCTCCACTTT. Translated: CAWSTRNGSPLHF.

Comments on this clonotype: A much larger clonotype is one base distant, so this may be a read error. This chain joins TRBV20-1 and TRBJ2-3; D not certain. This CDR3 has 15 residues. The V gene's germline CDR1 is DFQATT and CDR2 SNEGSKA (reference sequence). V was pared by 2 bases and J by 9 bases, with 21 bases between. The CDR3 region is CSARPQIDGGVTQYF. CDR3 DNA: TGCAGTGCTAGACCCCAAATAGATGGCGGCGTGACGCAGTATTTT.

In this sample, this clonotype turned up a few times. The chain links TRBV3-1 to TRBJ1-1, with a weak D call TRBD1 (5 bases). The V and J ends lost 2 bases and 8 bases respectively, with 9 bases between them. The CDR3 runs to 12 residues. CDR1 and CDR2 (germline): LGHDT, YNNKEL (reference sequence). The CDR3 protein is CASSQYRTEAFF. The CDR3 bases are TGTGCCAGCAGCCAATATAGGACAGAAGCTTTCTTT.

On this clonotype: One end of the junction varies from germline; a read error may be responsible. The chain carries TRBV29-1 and TRBJ1-2, with 12 nucleotides matching TRBD1. This CDR3 is 13 amino acids long. Germline CDR1 SQVTM, CDR2 ANQGSEA. The CDR3 loop is CSVEVGTGGPLVF. The CDR3 DNA reads as TGCAGCGTTGAAGTCGGGACAGGGGGCCCCCTGGTATTC.

This clonotype came up a few times. The chain uses TRBV7-9 and TRBJ2-7, with 8 bases aligning to TRBD1. Germline V gene lookup returns CDR1 SEHNR and CDR2 FQNEAQ (reference sequence). The CDR3 has 17 residues. The ends lost 8 bases at V and 0 bases at J; junction bases unmatched: 15. DNA for the CDR3: TGTGCCAGCTCCTCAGGGGGCCTACTTCTTAGCTCCTACGAGCAGTACTTC. The encoded protein is CASSSGGLLLSSYEQYF. Supplemented by reference TRBV7-9 and TRBJ2-7, the full variable domain reads DTGVSQNPRHKITKRGQNVTFRCDPISEHNRLYWYRQTLGQGPEFLTYFQNEAQLEKSRLLSDRFSAERPKGSFSTLEIQRTEQGDSAMYLCASSSGGLLLSSYEQYFGPGTRLTVT.

The chain uses TRBV2 and TRBJ1-6, with no clear D. V was trimmed by 4 bases and J by 0 bases, leaving 10 bases between them. Germline lookup yields CDR1 SNHLY and CDR2 FYNNEI. CDR3 length: 16 residues. The CDR3 bases are TGTGCCAGCAGTGTGAGTCAGCTCTCCTATAATTCACCCCTCCACTTT. Its protein product is CASSVSQLSYNSPLHF.

There are many counts of this clonotype. This rearrangement joins TRBV4-2 to TRBJ1-1; D remains unclear. The CDR3 loop spans 14 amino acids. Germline CDR1 is LGHNA and CDR2 is YNFKEQ. The germline V and J ends were trimmed by 2 bases and 4 bases, with 11 bases remaining between them. The CDR3 spells CASSQSIVTTEAFF. The DNA for the CDR3 is TGTGCCAGCAGCCAATCAATCGTTACCACTGAAGCTTTCTTT.

This clonotype came up many times. The gene calls are TRBV5-4 and TRBJ2-1, with D unclear. Germline CDR1 and CDR2: SGHNT and YYREEE (reference sequence). V dropped 0 bases and J dropped 5 bases, with 6 bases sitting between them. The CDR3 has 13 residues. DNA for the CDR3: TGTGCCAGCAGCTTGGACCAGAACAATGAGCAGTTCTTC. Its protein is CASSLDQNNEQFF.

This clonotype was recorded many times. The J gene is TRBJ2-3, the V gene TRBV27; the match to TRBD1 covers 9 bases. With 4 bases clipped from V and 3 bases from J, the junction kept 2 bases outside the gene matches. Germline-derived CDR1 and CDR2 are MNHEY and SMNVEV (reference sequence). CDR3 length equals 14 residues. CDR3 protein: CASSSGTGTDTQYF. CDR3 coding DNA: TGTGCCAGCAGTTCCGGGACAGGGACAGATACGCAGTATTTT.

This clonotype was seen ten or more times. CDR3 protein: CASSLAREQLGEQFF. CDR3 nucleotide sequence: TGTGCCAGCAGCTTAGCCAGGGAACAGTTGGGTGAGCAGTTCTTC. The chain carries TRBV7-9 and TRBJ2-1; TRBD1 is a possible D gene (5 bases). CDR3 length equals 15 residues. The germline CDR1 and CDR2 sequences are SEHNR and FQNEAQ (reference sequence). Trimming shortened V by 0 bases and J by 9 bases, and 15 bases separated the two germline ends.

This sequence joins TRBV5-1 and TRBJ1-2, with D possibly matching TRBD1 (6 bases). The ends were cut back, 4 bases at V and 2 bases at J, with 12 bases in the middle. The CDR3 extends over 14 amino acids. Germline values: CDR1 SGHRS, CDR2 YFSETQ. The CDR3 region has the DNA TGCGCCAGCAGCCCGGGACACGAAAACTATGGCTACACCTTC. Protein: CASSPGHENYGYTF.

At least ten counts were recorded for this clonotype. The J gene is TRBJ2-6, the V gene TRBV6-5; D is possibly TRBD1 (5 bases). The CDR3 has 15 residues. The V end was cut by 5 bases, the J end by 0 bases, with 8 bases between. The germline V gene has CDR1 MNHEY and CDR2 SVGAGI. CDR3 DNA: TGTGCCAGCAGTCAGGACAACTCTGGGGCCAACGTCCTGACTTTC. This translates into CASSQDNSGANVLTF.

This clonotype has a count of ten or more. This chain links TRBV6-5 with TRBJ1-3; TRBD1 matches at 9 bases. The length of the CDR3 is 15 residues. Germline CDR1 reads MNHEY; CDR2 reads SVGAGI. V lost 5 bases, J lost 3 bases, and 5 bases stayed unmatched. The CDR3 sequence: CASSPGQGFGNTIYF. CDR3 in DNA: TGTGCCAGCAGTCCGGGACAGGGCTTTGGAAACACCATATATTTT.

This clonotype was recorded at least ten times. The V and J genes are TRBV18 and TRBJ1-1; no clear D. Per the germline V gene, CDR1 is KGHSH and CDR2 is LQKENI. This CDR3 region has 13 residues. V lost 3 bases to trimming and J lost 4 bases, with 9 bases between them. CDR3 in amino acids: CASSPGTGTEAFF. The CDR3 DNA follows: TGTGCCAGCTCACCGGGTACCGGCACTGAAGCTTTCTTT.

The chain recombines TRBV20-1 with TRBJ1-2; D unclear. V shed 4 bases and J shed 8 bases, with 2 bases lying between them. Germline CDR1 is DFQATT and CDR2 is SNEGSKA (reference sequence). There are 8 residues in the CDR3. As DNA, the CDR3 is TGCAGTGCTAACGGCTACACCTTC. This gives the protein CSANGYTF.

The sample holds a few counts of this clonotype. This chain joins TRBV5-5 and TRBJ2-1, with D possibly matching TRBD1 (6 bases). CDR1 and CDR2 from the germline V gene are SGHKS and YYEKEE (reference sequence). This CDR3 contains 17 residues. Trimming took 0 bases from V and 0 from J, leaving 13 bases between them. CDR3 DNA sequence: TGTGCCAGCAGCTTGGGGTGGGGGCGAGACTCCTACAATGAGCAGTTCTTC. This gives the protein CASSLGWGRDSYNEQFF.

The chain carries TRBV7-9 and TRBJ2-1; possibly TRBD2 for D (6 bases). The V gene lost 6 bases and the J gene lost 9 bases, with 21 bases spanning the gap. This CDR3 contains 15 residues. Germline values: CDR1 SEHNR, CDR2 FQNEAQ (reference sequence). Written as DNA, the CDR3 is TGTGCCAGCAGGCCTTTGGACGGGGGTCACAGTGAGCAGTTCTTC. This translates into CASRPLDGGHSEQFF.

This clonotype has ten or more counts. This chain joins TRBV7-9 and TRBJ1-1; D not resolved. V was pared by 4 bases and J by 6 bases, with 15 bases between. Germline V CDR1 and CDR2: SEHNR, FQNEAQ (reference sequence). CDR3 length equals 14 residues. The chain's CDR3 is CASSSAGGPAEAFF. In DNA form, the CDR3 reads TGTGCCAGCAGCTCCGCAGGAGGGCCCGCTGAAGCTTTCTTT.

The chain recombines TRBV30 with TRBJ1-1; D not certain. From germline, CDR1 is GTSNPN and CDR2 SVGIG (reference sequence). The V end lost 1 base, the J end lost 4 bases, and 10 bases lay between the germline ends. The CDR3 runs 13 residues. The chain's CDR3 is CAWSGLAATEAFF. Written as DNA, the CDR3 is TGTGCCTGGAGTGGTTTAGCGGCCACTGAAGCTTTCTTT. Filled out from reference TRBV30 and TRBJ1-1, the complete variable domain reads SQTIHQWPATLVQPVGSPLSLECTVEGTSNPNLYWYRQAAGRGLQLLFYSVGIGQISSEVPQNLSASRPQDRQFILSSKKLLLSDSGFYLCAWSGLAATEAFFGQGTRLTVV.

This chain connects TRBV7-2 to TRBJ2-3, with 7 bases identical to TRBD1. The ends lost 1 base at V and 1 base at J; junction bases unmatched: 8. This CDR3 is 17 amino acids long. The germline V gene has CDR1 SGHTA and CDR2 FQGNSA. The CDR3 reads CASSLGPTGLGTDTQYF. CDR3 coding DNA: TGTGCCAGCAGCTTAGGACCGACAGGGTTAGGCACAGATACGCAGTATTTT. The entire variable domain, with the rest obtained from reference TRBV7-2 and TRBJ2-3, is as follows: GAGVSQSPSNKVTEKGKDVELRCDPISGHTALYWYRQSLGQGLEFLIYFQGNSAPDKSGLPSDRFSAERTGGSVSTLTIQRTQQEDSAVYLCASSLGPTGLGTDTQYFGPGTRLTVL.

The chain employs TRBV7-2 and TRBJ2-3; possibly TRBD1 or TRBD2 for D (6 bases each). The CDR3 consists of 15 residues. V lost 3 bases and J lost 4, with 14 bases in between. The germline CDR1 and CDR2 sequences are SGHTA and FQGNSA. The CDR3 nucleotides are TGTGCCAGCAGCTTGGAGGCAAGGGGGGCAGATACGCAGTATTTT. This encodes CASSLEARGADTQYF.

This clonotype was observed a few times. The genes are TRBV12-3 or TRBV12-4 and TRBJ2-5, with 7 bases lining up with TRBD1. The CDR3 spans 13 residues. Unmatched junction bases numbered 4, after V lost 4 bases and J lost 5 bases. The CDR3 region is CASSWDSRETQYF. CDR3 DNA: TGTGCCAGCAGTTGGGACAGTCGGGAGACCCAGTACTTC.

This clonotype showed up just a few times. The chain recombines TRBV29-1 with TRBJ1-1; a possible D gene is TRBD1 (5 bases). CDR1 SQVTM and CDR2 ANQGSEA come from the germline V gene. The CDR3 has 13 residues. Trimming left V 7 bases short and J 0 bases short, with 12 bases between. CDR3 coding DNA: TGCAGCGCTCGACAGAATTTGAACACTGAAGCTTTCTTT. As protein: CSARQNLNTEAFF.

Many counts were recorded for this clonotype. J is TRBJ2-7 and V is TRBV14; D is perhaps TRBD1 (5 bases). The V end lost 0 bases, the J end lost 5 bases, and 11 bases lay between the germline ends. The CDR3 extends over 14 amino acids. The germline gives CDR1 SGHDN, CDR2 FVKESK. The CDR3 region has the DNA TGTGCCAGCAGCCAAGAGACTGGACATGACGAGCAGTACTTC. Residues: CASSQETGHDEQYF.